The rows below give T cell receptor beta chains drawn from one sample of a study of blood T cell repertoires in COVID-19. TCRdb's copy holds only in-frame clones and misses some; the assay was immunoSEQ multiplex PCR. The sample has 400,000 to 450,000 clones; about 89% are singletons. Sequencing was done on a sample of peripheral blood. The receptor set was obtained from a woman in her thirties or forties with COVID-19, enrolled during active disease. CDR3s include the opening cysteine and the closing phenylalanine or tryptophan. D genes are given only for firm matches. Clone size is shown for a subset of rows, as once, few, many or a class of expanded clone.

>TRBV6-2/TRBV6-3|NA|TRBD2|TRBJ2-7
TGTGCCAGCAGCTCCGGGACTAGCCGTTTCTACGAGCAGTACTTC
CASSSGTSRFYEQYF
>TRBV3-1/TRBV3-2|NA|TRBD1|TRBJ1-3
TGTGCCAGCAGCCCCGGGACAGGTGGAAACACCATATATTTT
CASSPGTGGNTIYF
>TRBV7-9|NA|TRBD1|TRBJ2-7
TGTGCCAGCAGCCGGGACAGGGGCCCGAAATACTACGAGCAGTACTTC
CASSRDRGPKYYEQYF
>TRBV25-1|many|NA|TRBJ1-1
TGTGCCAGCAGTGCCTCAGGGGTTAGAACTGAAGCTTTCTTT
CASSASGVRTEAFF
>TRBV18|NA|TRBD1|TRBJ1-1
TGTGCCAGCTCACGTGGACAGGCGAACACTGAAGCTTTCTTT
CASSRGQANTEAFF
>TRBV25-1|NA|TRBD1|TRBJ1-2
TGTGCCAGCAGTGGGTCGGGACAGGGCGTTTATGGCTACACCTTC
CASSGSGQGVYGYTF
>TRBV15|few|NA|TRBJ1-5
TGTGCCACCAGCCCCGGGAGGGGTGGCAATCAGCCCCAGCATTTT
CATSPGRGGNQPQHF
>TRBV6-5|NA|NA|TRBJ1-4
TGTGCCAGCAGGAACCCCACGGGGATACTGGAAAAACTGTTTTTT
CASRNPTGILEKLFF
>TRBV7-2|NA|TRBD2|TRBJ2-5
TGTGCCAGCAGTCGTGGGACTAGCCGGGCAGAGACCCAGTACTTC
CASSRGTSRAETQYF
>TRBV9|NA|TRBD1|TRBJ1-1
TGTGCCAGCAGCGTAACAGGGGACTACACTGAAGCTTTCTTT
CASSVTGDYTEAFF
>TRBV5-6|NA|TRBD1|TRBJ1-6
TGTGCCAGCAGCAAGACAGGGGCCCATTCACCCCTCCACTTT
CASSKTGAHSPLHF
>TRBV29-1|NA|TRBD2|TRBJ2-1
TGCAGCGTTGGCGGAGGAGTAGCGGGTGACTACAATGAGCAGTTCTTC
CSVGGGVAGDYNEQFF
>TRBV7-2|NA|NA|TRBJ2-3
TGTGCCAGCAGCTTAGTAAGAGCTTCTAGCACAGATACGCAGTATTTT
CASSLVRASSTDTQYF
>TRBV28|few|NA|TRBJ2-7
TGTGCCAGCCGTACAGCCTACGAGCAGTACTTC
CASRTAYEQYF
>TRBV6-2/TRBV6-3|NA|TRBD2|TRBJ2-7
TGTGCCAGCAGTTACCCCACAAGCGGGAGAGTTTCCTACGAGCAGTACTTC
CASSYPTSGRVSYEQYF
>TRBV19|NA|TRBD1|TRBJ1-1
TGTGCCACTGCCCGGACAGGGGGCTACACTGAAGCTTTCTTT
CATARTGGYTEAFF
>TRBV11-3|NA|NA|TRBJ2-2
TGTGCCAGCAGCTTAGCGGGGAAAGTCGTTACCGGGGAGCTGTTTTTT
CASSLAGKVVTGELFF
>TRBV7-2|NA|TRBD1|TRBJ1-5
TGTGCCAGCAGCTTAGGGGACAGTCGCCACCAGCCCCAGCATTTT
CASSLGDSRHQPQHF
>TRBV9|NA|TRBD1|TRBJ1-4
TGTGCCAGCAGCGTAGCCCCCCAACAGGGGTTAGAAAAACTGTTTTTT
CASSVAPQQGLEKLFF
>TRBV18|NA|TRBD2|TRBJ2-3
TGTGCCAGCTCACCACCGGGACTAGCGGGAGCAGATACGCAGTATTTT
CASSPPGLAGADTQYF
>TRBV5-3|NA|NA|TRBJ2-3
TGTGCCAGAACATATGGACAGCGAGACACAGATACGCAGTATTTT
CARTYGQRDTDTQYF
>TRBV29-1|NA|NA|TRBJ1-1
TGCAGCGTGTATACAGGTCGGACTGAAGCTTTCTTT
CSVYTGRTEAFF
>TRBV28|NA|NA|TRBJ2-3
TGTGCCAGCAGTAAATATGGGGCAGGCACAGATACGCAGTATTTT
CASSKYGAGTDTQYF
>TRBV6-6|NA|TRBD1|TRBJ2-7
TGTGCCAGCAGTAACGCGCCACAGGGGGACAACGAGCAGTACTTC
CASSNAPQGDNEQYF
>TRBV27|NA|NA|TRBJ1-2
TGTGCCAGCAGTTTATCGGGGGGAGCTAACTATGGCTACACCTTC
CASSLSGGANYGYTF
>TRBV28|once|TRBD1|TRBJ1-2
TGTGCCAGCAGCCTAGGGACAGGGGAGGGTGGCTACACCTTC
CASSLGTGEGGYTF
>TRBV5-1|NA|NA|TRBJ2-2
TGCGCCAGCAGCTTTCCACAGGGGAACACCGGGGAGCTGTTTTTT
CASSFPQGNTGELFF
>TRBV28|NA|NA|TRBJ1-3
TGTGCCAGCCTTAAAGGACAGCAGAACACCATATATTTT
CASLKGQQNTIYF
>TRBV9|NA|TRBD1|TRBJ1-2
TGTGCCAGCAGCGCCCCGACAGGGGGTAGCTATGGCTACACCTTC
CASSAPTGGSYGYTF
>TRBV6-5|NA|TRBD1|TRBJ1-4
TGTGCCAGCACGGGAGGGGGCCGTGAAAAACTGTTTTTT
CASTGGGREKLFF
>TRBV6-5|NA|TRBD1|TRBJ1-2
TGTGCCAGCAGTTACACTTGGACAGGGCACTATGGCTACACCTTC
CASSYTWTGHYGYTF
>TRBV28|NA|NA|TRBJ1-2
TGTGCCAGCAGTCCCGGACAGCTCAATGGCTACACCTTC
CASSPGQLNGYTF
>TRBV6-2/TRBV6-3|NA|TRBD1|TRBJ2-7
TGTGCCAGCAGCCGGAGAAATGGACAGGGGCCCTACGAGCAGTACTTC
CASSRRNGQGPYEQYF